The clone carrying this T cell receptor (beta chain) is labeled as medium-sized. Its antigen is currently unknown. TCR libraries were prepared from roughly 14 ng of total RNA with the QIAseq Immune Repertoire TCR panel. TCRdb ran MiXCR on the reads and lists one entry per CDR3 protein. The sample has some 2,100 distinct CDR3 sequences; less than 9.5% are singletons. The germline V gene has CDR1 SNHLY and CDR2 FYNNEI. The CDR3 contains 11 residues. V dropped 7 bases and J dropped 4 bases, with 7 bases sitting between them. This sample stems from a study of circulating CD8 cells and anti-PD-1 response in melanoma. The study's findings and limits: Diversity ranked highest in DNEG and lowest in TIGIT subsets. Published repertoire comparisons used only baseline and M1 samples.

From live CD3+CD8+TCRalphabeta+ cells, four PD-1 and/or TIGIT subsets were sorted. This clonotype originated in a human donor with melanoma. The sample here was CD8+ T cells from PBMCs, taken at baseline or after one month of anti-PD-1 therapy (not recorded which). This chain uses TRBV2 with TRBJ1-1; D is undetermined. CDR3 in DNA: TGTGCCAGCACGGCGCGCACTGAAGCTTTCTTT. Amino acids: CASTARTEAFF.